Presented here are 6 T cell receptor beta chains from one specimen sequenced in a study of control samples from healthy donors and cancer patients. Using immunoSEQ multiplex PCR, the repertoire was profiled, and TCRdb retains in-frame clones only, with some absent. The sample records about 130,000 clones, roughly 91% being singletons. Specimen: PBMCs. The origin of the receptors is a man aged 50 or older with head and neck cancer.

A note on this clone: Relative to the germline gene, one junction end is altered; a read error may explain this. Other DNA sequences in the same sample also yield this CDR3. The rearrangement uses TRBV6-2 or TRBV6-3 and TRBJ2-1; maybe TRBD2 (6 bases). CDR3 length: 14 amino acids. The germline gives CDR1 MNHEY, CDR2 SVGEGT. CDR3 in DNA: TGTGCTAGCAGTAGTAGCGGAGAATACAATGAGCAGTTCTTC. It yields the protein CASSSSGEYNEQFF.

The chain uses TRBV6-5 and TRBJ1-2; D call uncertain. CDR3 length: 13 amino acids. The germline gives CDR1 MNHEY, CDR2 SVGAGI. V was pared by 2 bases and J by 3 bases, with 7 bases between. The CDR3 DNA is TGTGCCAGCAGTTACGGACGGGACTATGGCTACACCTTC. It yields the protein CASSYGRDYGYTF.

J is TRBJ2-7 and V is TRBV14; no definite D call. V lost 1 base and J 1 base, leaving 5 bases between the germline ends. In germline, CDR1 is SGHDN, CDR2 FVKESK. The CDR3 is made up of 13 amino acids. For the CDR3, the DNA is TGTGCCAGCAGCCAAGGGGGATCCTACGAGCAGTACTTC. Protein product: CASSQGGSYEQYF. Looking up the rest from reference TRBV14 and TRBJ2-7 gives the full variable domain: EAGVTQFPSHSVIEKGQTVTLRCDPISGHDNLYWYRRVMGKEIKFLLHFVKESKQDESGMPNNRFLAERTGGTYSTLKVQPAELEDSGVYFCASSQGGSYEQYFGPGTRLTVT.

The J gene is TRBJ1-1, the V gene TRBV7-2; tentative D call: TRBD1 (5 bases). V was clipped by 3 bases and J by 0 bases, with 8 bases between them. Looked up from germline, CDR1 is SGHTA and CDR2 is FQGNSA. The CDR3 totals 14 residues. DNA of the CDR3: TGTGCCAGCAGCTTGTCGGGACTGAACACTGAAGCTTTCTTT. Its translation: CASSLSGLNTEAFF.

The CDR3 DNA is TGTGCCAGCAGCGAAGGGGCCCCGGGGGGGCTCGCTACTGAAGCTTTCTTT. Its translation: CASSEGAPGGLATEAFF. V is TRBV9 and J is TRBJ1-1, with a tentative D call TRBD1 (6 bases). The CDR3 is 17 amino acids. CDR1 is SGDLS and CDR2 is YYNGEE in the germline V gene. The germline V and J ends were trimmed by 3 bases and 5 bases, with 23 bases remaining between them.

The chain is built from TRBV2 and TRBJ2-1; 9 bases fit TRBD1. Germline V gene lookup returns CDR1 SNHLY and CDR2 FYNNEI. This CDR3 contains 17 residues. Trimming took 5 bases from V and 7 from J; bases not matched to a gene: 15. The CDR3 DNA reads as TGTGCCAGCAGTAACCCTAACAGGGGGCGCCTGGGAAATGAGCAGTTCTTC. Its protein is CASSNPNRGRLGNEQFF.